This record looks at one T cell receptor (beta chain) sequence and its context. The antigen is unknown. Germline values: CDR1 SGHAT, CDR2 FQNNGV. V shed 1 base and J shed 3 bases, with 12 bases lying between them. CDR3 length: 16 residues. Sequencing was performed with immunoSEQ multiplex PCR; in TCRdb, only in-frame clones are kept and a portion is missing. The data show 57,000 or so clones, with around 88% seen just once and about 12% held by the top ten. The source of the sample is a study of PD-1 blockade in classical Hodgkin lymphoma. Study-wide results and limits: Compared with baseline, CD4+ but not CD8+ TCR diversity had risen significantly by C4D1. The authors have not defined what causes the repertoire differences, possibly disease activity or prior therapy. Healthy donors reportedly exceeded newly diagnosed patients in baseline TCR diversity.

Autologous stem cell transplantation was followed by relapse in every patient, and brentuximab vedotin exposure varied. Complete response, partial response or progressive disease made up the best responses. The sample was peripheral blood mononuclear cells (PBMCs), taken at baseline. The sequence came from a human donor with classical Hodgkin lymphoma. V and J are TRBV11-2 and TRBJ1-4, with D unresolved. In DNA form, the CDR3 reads TGTGCCAGCAGCTTAGGGGTGGGAGCGGCTAATGAAAAACTGTTTTTT. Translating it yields CASSLGVGAANEKLFF.